This entry features one TCR beta chain sequence. These data originate in a study of patients and donors after allogeneic stem cell transplantation. In TCRdb, the RT-PCR reads were re-called with MiXCR into one record per CDR3 protein. The table shows about a million distinct CDR3 sequences, with about a sixth occurring only once. Trimming took off 4 bases at V and 8 bases at J, with 9 bases between the two ends. Germline loops: CDR1 ENHRY, CDR2 SYGVKD. The CDR3 is 12 residues long. Sample: blood, either unsorted or a sorted T cell fraction (not recorded which). The chain is built from TRBV10-3 and TRBJ2-1, with TRBD2 as a possible D gene (5 bases). The clonotype originates from a human donor who was either an allogeneic HSCT recipient or a stem cell or donor lymphocyte infusion donor (not recorded which). It is not recorded whose cells these are; they may come from a transplant donor. CDR3 nucleotide sequence: TGTGCCATCAGTGCTAATAGCGATGAGCAGTTCTTC. Protein sequence: CAISANSDEQFF.